Listed below are T cell receptor beta chains from one sample, sequenced in a study of blood T cells in healthy people across ages. Via MiXCR, TCRdb re-called the 5' RACE reads, giving one row per CDR3 protein. The table includes 1,800,000 or so distinct CDR3 sequences, approximately 40% detected once. Material for sequencing was blood. The receptors derive from a human donor in good health. CDR3s include the opening cysteine and the closing phenylalanine or tryptophan. The D gene is left open where the match is weak. Clone sizes are given selectively: once, few, many, or a class where the clone is expanded.

J gene	V gene	clone size	D gene	CDR3 DNA	CDR3 protein
TRBJ1-4	TRBV7-2	NA	TRBD1	TGTGCCAGCAGCCGAACAGGGGGCGGTAACGAAAAGCGGTTTTTT	CASSRTGGGNEKRFF
TRBJ1-5	TRBV5-1	few	TRBD1	TGCGCCAGCAGCTTCAGGGGGGATAGCAATCAGCCCCAGCATTTT	CASSFRGDSNQPQHF
TRBJ2-5	TRBV7-2	NA	NA	TGTGCCAGCAGCTTGCTACGGCAGGCTGAGACCCAGTACTTC	CASSLLRQAETQYF
TRBJ1-4	TRBV20-1	NA	NA	TGCAGTGCTAGAGACTTACGGGGGGATGATGAAAAACTGTTTTTT	CSARDLRGDDEKLFF
TRBJ2-5	TRBV6-6	few	NA	TGTGCCAGCACTGGGAATCAAGAGACCCAGTACTTC	CASTGNQETQYF
TRBJ1-2	TRBV4-1	NA	NA	TGCGCCAGCAGCCAGACTAAAGACAGTGGCTATGGCTACACCTTC	CASSQTKDSGYGYTF
TRBJ2-7	TRBV7-6	NA	NA	TGTGCCAGCAGCCCAGGACCGATTTCCTACGAGCAGTACTTC	CASSPGPISYEQYF
TRBJ1-1	TRBV6-5	NA	NA	TGTGCCAGCAGTTACTCCCTGACAGACAACACTGAAGCTTTCTTT	CASSYSLTDNTEAFF
TRBJ2-7	TRBV20-1	NA	TRBD1	TGCAGTGCTACCGGGACAGGGGAATTCTACGAGCAGTACTTC	CSATGTGEFYEQYF
TRBJ2-7	TRBV6-1	NA	NA	TGTGCCAGCAGCGGGGCCTTACGCTACGAGCAGTACTTC	CASSGALRYEQYF
TRBJ1-2	TRBV6-1	NA	NA	TGTGCCAGCAGTGCCCTGGGTGAGGGCGTTGGCTACACCTTC	CASSALGEGVGYTF
TRBJ2-1	TRBV3-1	NA	NA	TGTGCCAGCAGCCCTTGGGACACTAACAATGAGCAGTTCTTC	CASSPWDTNNEQFF
TRBJ2-6	TRBV7-6	NA	TRBD2	TGTGTCAGCAGCTCACGGACTAGCGGCTCTGGAGCCAACGTCCTGACTTTC	CVSSSRTSGSGANVLTF
TRBJ2-7	TRBV27	few	NA	TGTGCCACCATGACCCCAGGCAGGTCCTACGAGCAGTACTTC	CATMTPGRSYEQYF
TRBJ1-6	TRBV20-1	NA	TRBD1	TGCAGTGCCGCCAACCCGGGACAGGTGTTCACGTCACCCCTCCACTTT	CSAANPGQVFTSPLHF
TRBJ1-2	TRBV12-3/TRBV12-4	few	NA	TGTGCCAGCGGCTATTCAGGTCCCGACTATGGCTACACCTTC	CASGYSGPDYGYTF
TRBJ2-7	TRBV29-1	NA	TRBD1	TGCAGCGTCCTTACCGGGACAGGGACCGAGCAGTACTTC	CSVLTGTGTEQYF
TRBJ2-5	TRBV20-1	few	NA	TGCAGTGCTAGAGTGGGCAGGTCGGAGACCCAGTACTTC	CSARVGRSETQYF
TRBJ2-3	TRBV5-1	few	NA	TGCGCCAGCAGCTTGGCCGGGCGGGGGCCGTACACAGATACGCAGTATTTT	CASSLAGRGPYTDTQYF
TRBJ2-2	TRBV4-3	NA	TRBD2	TGCGCCAGCAGCCAAGTGACGGGGGGGGCCACCGGGGAGCTGTTTTTT	CASSQVTGGATGELFF
TRBJ2-7	TRBV6-5	many	NA	TGTGCCAGCAGTCCCAATACAGGGTCCTACGAGCAGTACTTC	CASSPNTGSYEQYF
TRBJ1-2	TRBV28	NA	NA	TGTGCCAGCAGTTTACCAACGGGGGTGGGAAGTAACTATGGCTACACCTTC	CASSLPTGVGSNYGYTF
TRBJ2-1	TRBV4-3	NA	NA	TGCGCCAGCAGCCAAGGGGCCGGGGGCCAATCCTACAATGAGCAGTTCTTC	CASSQGAGGQSYNEQFF
TRBJ2-5	TRBV7-6	NA	TRBD1	TGTGCCAGCAGCGAAACTGACAGGGGGCTGGAGACCCAGTACTTC	CASSETDRGLETQYF
TRBJ1-2	TRBV9	once	NA	TGTGCCAGCAGCCCTCACCTCGGGGGAGGTGGCTACACCTTC	CASSPHLGGGGYTF
TRBJ2-7	TRBV2	NA	NA	TGTGCCAGCAGTGAAGAGGGACCCTACTACGAGCAGTACTTC	CASSEEGPYYEQYF
TRBJ2-1	TRBV7-2	many	TRBD2	TGTGCCAGCAGCTTAGTGGGGGGGGGCTCCTACAATGAGCAGTTCTTC	CASSLVGGGSYNEQFF
TRBJ1-1	TRBV29-1	NA	NA	TGCAGCGTTGTCCACCTCTCGACGGGCACTGAAGCTTTCTTT	CSVVHLSTGTEAFF